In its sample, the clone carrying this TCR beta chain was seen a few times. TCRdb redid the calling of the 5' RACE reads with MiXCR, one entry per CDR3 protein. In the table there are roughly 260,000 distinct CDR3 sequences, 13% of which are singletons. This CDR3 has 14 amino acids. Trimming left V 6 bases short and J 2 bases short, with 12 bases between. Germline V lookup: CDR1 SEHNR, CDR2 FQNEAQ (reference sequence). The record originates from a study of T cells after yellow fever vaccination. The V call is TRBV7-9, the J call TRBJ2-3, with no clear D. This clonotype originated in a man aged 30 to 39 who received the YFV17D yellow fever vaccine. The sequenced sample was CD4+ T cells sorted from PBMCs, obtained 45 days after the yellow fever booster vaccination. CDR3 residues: CASSYTDLTDTQYF. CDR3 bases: TGTGCCAGCAGTTATACAGATCTCACAGATACGCAGTATTTT.